This is a list of T cell receptor beta chains from one sample in a study of blood T cell repertoires in COVID-19. This table comes from immunoSEQ multiplex PCR, and its TCRdb copy is limited to in-frame clones, with some not included. The sample has 210,000 or so clones; 70% to 90% are singletons. The sample taken for sequencing was peripheral blood. These receptors were collected from a man younger than 45 with COVID-19, enrolled during active disease. Each CDR3 is given with its conserved first and last residue. D genes are given only for firm matches. The size field is filled for only some rows; it gives once, few, many or a size class.

abundance: NA
len: 14
j_gene: TRBJ1-5
v_gene: TRBV18
d_gene: TRBD1
CDR3aa: CASSPGQGNQPQHF
CDR3nt: TGTGCCAGCTCACCGGGACAGGGCAATCAGCCCCAGCATTTT

abundance: NA
len: 13
j_gene: TRBJ1-2
v_gene: TRBV6-2/TRBV6-3
d_gene: TRBD1
CDR3aa: CASSLGTGGGYTF
CDR3nt: TGTGCCAGCAGTCTCGGGACAGGGGGCGGCTACACCTTC

abundance: NA
len: 14
j_gene: TRBJ2-7
v_gene: TRBV18
d_gene: NA
CDR3aa: CASSPGVGGYEQYF
CDR3nt: TGTGCCAGCTCACCAGGGGTTGGAGGCTACGAGCAGTACTTC

abundance: NA
len: 13
j_gene: TRBJ1-2
v_gene: TRBV7-9
d_gene: TRBD1
CDR3aa: CASSSWDSDGYTF
CDR3nt: TGTGCCAGCAGCTCGTGGGACAGCGATGGCTACACCTTC

abundance: once
len: 15
j_gene: TRBJ2-2
v_gene: TRBV5-4
d_gene: NA
CDR3aa: CASSLAVGNTGELFF
CDR3nt: TGTGCCAGCAGCTTAGCGGTTGGGAACACCGGGGAGCTGTTTTTT

abundance: NA
len: 15
j_gene: TRBJ1-2
v_gene: TRBV19
d_gene: NA
CDR3aa: CASHSMTGPSGGYTF
CDR3nt: TGTGCCAGTCACTCAATGACAGGCCCGTCGGGTGGCTACACCTTC

abundance: NA
len: 15
j_gene: TRBJ1-2
v_gene: TRBV5-4
d_gene: NA
CDR3aa: CASSSPQGETYGYTF
CDR3nt: TGTGCCAGCAGCTCCCCCCAGGGCGAAACCTATGGCTACACCTTC

abundance: NA
len: 13
j_gene: TRBJ2-5
v_gene: TRBV19
d_gene: NA
CDR3aa: CASSITDQETQYF
CDR3nt: TGTGCCAGTAGTATCACAGACCAAGAGACCCAGTACTTC

abundance: NA
len: 15
j_gene: TRBJ2-7
v_gene: TRBV28
d_gene: NA
CDR3aa: CASSLGSRHSYEQYF
CDR3nt: TGTGCCAGCAGTTTAGGCTCCAGGCACTCCTACGAGCAGTACTTC

abundance: NA
len: 14
j_gene: TRBJ1-3
v_gene: TRBV6-5
d_gene: NA
CDR3aa: CASSKQGLSTTIYF
CDR3nt: TGTGCCAGCAGTAAACAGGGTTTATCCACCACCATATATTTT

abundance: NA
len: 11
j_gene: TRBJ1-1
v_gene: TRBV20-1
d_gene: NA
CDR3aa: CSAPLLTEAFF
CDR3nt: TGCAGTGCTCCCCTATTAACTGAAGCTTTCTTT

abundance: NA
len: 15
j_gene: TRBJ2-7
v_gene: TRBV24-1
d_gene: TRBD1
CDR3aa: CATSARTGGVYEQYF
CDR3nt: TGTGCCACCAGTGCTCGGACAGGGGGCGTTTACGAGCAGTACTTC

abundance: NA
len: 17
j_gene: TRBJ1-5
v_gene: TRBV9
d_gene: NA
CDR3aa: CASSPPWRDLSNQPQHF
CDR3nt: TGTGCCAGCAGTCCACCTTGGAGGGACTTAAGCAATCAGCCCCAGCATTTT

abundance: NA
len: 14
j_gene: TRBJ1-3
v_gene: TRBV7-2
d_gene: TRBD1
CDR3aa: CASSLTGSGNTIYF
CDR3nt: TGTGCCAGCAGCCTGACAGGGTCTGGAAACACCATATATTTT

abundance: NA
len: 18
j_gene: TRBJ2-1
v_gene: TRBV19
d_gene: TRBD2
CDR3aa: CASSFGQGLAGGPNEQFF
CDR3nt: TGTGCCAGTAGCTTCGGACAGGGACTAGCGGGAGGACCCAATGAGCAGTTCTTC

abundance: many
len: 19
j_gene: TRBJ2-7
v_gene: TRBV7-9
d_gene: TRBD1
CDR3aa: CASSRQSLRQGAVTYEQYF
CDR3nt: TGTGCCAGCAGTCGGCAATCGTTAAGACAGGGTGCCGTAACCTACGAGCAGTACTTC

abundance: NA
len: 15
j_gene: TRBJ1-4
v_gene: TRBV5-4
d_gene: NA
CDR3aa: CASSLGAATNEKLFF
CDR3nt: TGTGCCAGCAGCTTGGGAGCCGCAACTAATGAAAAACTGTTTTTT

abundance: NA
len: 14
j_gene: TRBJ2-2
v_gene: TRBV29-1
d_gene: NA
CDR3aa: CSVEPGTNTGELFF
CDR3nt: TGCAGCGTTGAACCAGGCACGAACACCGGGGAGCTGTTTTTT

abundance: NA
len: 12
j_gene: TRBJ1-1
v_gene: TRBV5-6
d_gene: NA
CDR3aa: CASSWGTLQAFF
CDR3nt: TGTGCCAGCAGCTGGGGGACTCTTCAAGCTTTCTTT

abundance: NA
len: 13
j_gene: TRBJ2-7
v_gene: TRBV2
d_gene: TRBD1
CDR3aa: CAIDEGASYEQYF
CDR3nt: TGTGCCATCGACGAGGGGGCATCATACGAGCAGTACTTC

abundance: NA
len: 13
j_gene: TRBJ2-7
v_gene: TRBV27
d_gene: NA
CDR3aa: CASSPSPYYEQYF
CDR3nt: TGTGCCAGCAGTCCCTCACCCTACTACGAGCAGTACTTC

abundance: NA
len: 17
j_gene: TRBJ2-2
v_gene: TRBV10-2
d_gene: TRBD2
CDR3aa: CASSVLAGGLDTGELFF
CDR3nt: TGCGCCAGCAGTGTTCTAGCGGGGGGGCTGGACACCGGGGAGCTGTTTTTT